The T cell receptor (beta chain) described here comes from a study of shared clonotypes between healthy human individuals. General study findings and limits: Sequencing depth was expected to affect clonotype sharing among donors. Few donors limited the genetic and exposure-history diversity represented.

Each PCR replicate from the sorted subsets contained about 200 ng DNA, which is about 30,000 T cell genomes. Clones were sequenced by immunoSEQ multiplex PCR, and TCRdb holds only the in-frame ones, with some missing. The data show under 750,000 clones, 55% to 80% seen once. This CDR3 has 16 amino acids. The V gene's germline CDR1 is KGHSH and CDR2 LQKENI. The V gene lost 6 bases and the J gene lost 0 bases, with 15 bases spanning the gap. Comments on this clone: The antigen is not known.

The chain joins TRBV18 to TRBJ1-3; D is perhaps TRBD1 (5 bases). Sequencing used memory CD4+ T cells sorted from blood. As to subset: CD45RA-negative fraction. This TCR was sampled from a woman in her twenties or thirties in good health. The chain's CDR3 is CASSYGTVLSGNTIYF. In DNA form, the CDR3 reads TGTGCCAGCTCCTACGGGACGGTACTCTCTGGAAACACCATATATTTT.